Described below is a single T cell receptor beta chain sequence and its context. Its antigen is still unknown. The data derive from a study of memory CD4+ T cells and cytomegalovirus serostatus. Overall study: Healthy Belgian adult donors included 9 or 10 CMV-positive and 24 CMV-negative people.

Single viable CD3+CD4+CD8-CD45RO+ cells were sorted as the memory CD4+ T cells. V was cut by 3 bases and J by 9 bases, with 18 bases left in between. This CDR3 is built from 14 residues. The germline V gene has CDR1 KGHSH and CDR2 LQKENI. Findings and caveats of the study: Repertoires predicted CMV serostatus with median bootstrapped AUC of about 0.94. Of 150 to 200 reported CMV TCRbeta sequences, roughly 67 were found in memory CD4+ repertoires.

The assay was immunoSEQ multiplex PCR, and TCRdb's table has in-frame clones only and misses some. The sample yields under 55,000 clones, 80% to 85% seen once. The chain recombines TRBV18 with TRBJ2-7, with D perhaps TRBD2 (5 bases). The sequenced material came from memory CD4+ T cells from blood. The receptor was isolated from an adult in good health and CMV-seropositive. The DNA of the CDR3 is TGTGCCAGCTCACCTGGGCAGGATCACCGGGGGCAGTACTTC. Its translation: CASSPGQDHRGQYF.